This TCR beta chain was identified in a study of T cell changes during pregnancy in multiple sclerosis. The CDR3 totals 14 residues. CDR1 and CDR2 (germline): MNHEY, SMNVEV (reference sequence). V lost 0 bases to trimming and J lost 10 bases, with 10 bases between them. Generated by immunoSEQ multiplex PCR, the TCRdb table keeps only in-frame clones and is missing some. The sample shows tens of thousands of clones, about nine tenths of them seen only once. The chain carries TRBV27 and TRBJ1-6, with D tentatively TRBD1 (5 bases). The sample consisted of peripheral blood, taken after pregnancy. The source of this sequence is a female donor in good health, enrolled as a control in a pregnancy study. The CDR3 reads CASSLSGGSSPLHF. The CDR3 nucleotides read TGTGCCAGCAGTTTATCCGGGGGAAGCTCACCCCTCCACTTT.